The 18 T cell receptor beta chains given below trace back to one sample, sequenced in a study of post-analysis software for immune sequencing data. Their antigens are not known. Unique molecular identifiers were built into the TCR beta cDNA libraries. Using its own MiXCR run on the PCR reads, TCRdb lists one record per CDR3 protein. Of about 540,000 distinct CDR3 sequences detected, 30% to 40% appear once; the ten largest clones hold 5% to 6%. Whole-study results and caveats: Patients used a handful of TRBV segments, including TRBV5-6, TRBV5-1 and TRBV20-1, more often than controls.

The sample comprised blood. Source of these receptors: a girl aged 2-17 years with multiple sclerosis.

The chain is built from TRBV12-3 or TRBV12-4 and TRBJ2-7, with D perhaps TRBD1 (6 bases). This CDR3 region has 15 residues. V was cut by 6 bases and J by 1 base, with 16 bases left in between. The CDR3 bases are TGTGCCAGCAGCCCGCACAGGGCCATTTCCTACGAGCAGTACTTC. Translating gives CASSPHRAISYEQYF.

V gene TRBV12-3 or TRBV12-4 combines with J gene TRBJ1-2, with a possible D match to TRBD1 (5 bases). The CDR3 runs 14 residues. V lost 0 bases and J lost 8, with 13 bases in between. CDR3 amino acids: CASSLARGPGGYTF. CDR3 nucleotides: TGTGCCAGCAGTTTAGCGCGGGGCCCTGGGGGCTACACCTTC.

A word on this clonotype: An end of the junction differs from the germline gene, which may be a read error. This chain connects TRBV2 to TRBJ2-1; D is possibly TRBD1 (5 bases). There are 15 residues in the CDR3. Germline-derived CDR1 and CDR2 are SNHLY and FYNNEI. The CDR3 sequence is CASSSSRTTYNERFF. CDR3 nucleotide sequence: TGTGCCAGCAGTTCCTCACGGACAACCTACAATGAGCGGTTCTTC.

This clonotype was counted at least ten times. V gene TRBV10-3 combines with J gene TRBJ2-7; D unresolved. The CDR3 length is 11 residues. Germline V gene lookup returns CDR1 ENHRY and CDR2 SYGVKD. V was trimmed by 8 bases and J by 3 bases, leaving 8 bases between them. The CDR3 nucleotides read TGTGCCATCGGGAACCTCTACGAGCAGTACTTC. The encoded protein is CAIGNLYEQYF.

The rearrangement links TRBV15 to TRBJ2-3; a possible D gene is TRBD2 (6 bases). Germline CDR1 LNHNV, CDR2 YYDKDF (reference sequence). Deletions cut 7 bases from V and 0 bases from J, with 14 bases between. The CDR3 extends over 15 amino acids. CDR3 region: CATNSRDSSTDTQYF. Here the CDR3 DNA reads TGTGCCACCAATTCACGGGACTCTAGCACAGATACGCAGTATTTT.

In this sample, this clonotype turned up a few times. The V and J genes are TRBV3-1 and TRBJ2-1; 12 nucleotides match TRBD2. In germline, CDR1 is LGHDT, CDR2 YNNKEL (reference sequence). The CDR3 is 15 amino acids. The V and J ends lost 2 bases and 9 bases, in that order; junction bases with no gene match: 5. As DNA, the CDR3 is TGTGCCAGCAGCCAACTAGCGGGGGGGCCGAGTGAGCAGTTCTTC. It yields the protein CASSQLAGGPSEQFF.

The rearrangement joins TRBV20-1 to TRBJ2-7; tentative D call: TRBD1 (6 bases). V gave up 3 bases and J gave up 2 bases, with 26 bases separating them. The CDR3 runs to 18 residues. Per the germline V gene, CDR1 is DFQATT and CDR2 is SNEGSKA (reference sequence). The CDR3 sequence is CSASSTGDTLSLTYEQYF. The CDR3 nucleotides read TGCAGTGCTAGTTCGACCGGGGACACGCTATCATTAACCTACGAGCAGTACTTC.

A word on this clonotype: Because it lacks the conserved phenylalanine or tryptophan at the end, this CDR3 is likely a read error. The chain has TRBV20-1 and TRBJ1-2; 7 bases fit TRBD1. CDR1 DFQATT and CDR2 SNEGSKA come from the germline V gene (reference sequence). This CDR3 contains 14 residues. The V and J ends lost 0 bases and 4 bases, in that order; junction bases with no gene match: 5. The CDR3 region is CSARDGGGVYGYTC. The CDR3 nucleotides are TGCAGTGCTAGAGATGGAGGGGGCGTCTATGGCTACACCTGC.

V and J are TRBV7-2 and TRBJ2-3; 9 positions agree with TRBD2. The V gene's germline CDR1 is SGHTA and CDR2 FQGNSA. V gave up 5 bases and J gave up 7 bases; unmatched junction bases: 7. The CDR3 totals 14 residues. CDR3 DNA sequence: TGTGCCAGCAGCCTACAGCGGGGGGACTATACGCAGTATTTT. Its translation is CASSLQRGDYTQYF.

The chain carries TRBV25-1 and TRBJ1-1; D is possibly TRBD1 (6 bases). CDR1 and CDR2 from the germline V gene are MGHDK and SYGVNS. V was clipped by 3 bases and J by 1 base, with 9 bases between them. There are 14 residues in the CDR3. The CDR3 is CASSERGANTEAFF. The CDR3, as DNA: TGTGCCAGCAGTGAGCGGGGGGCGAACACTGAAGCTTTCTTT. Combining the CDR3 with reference TRBV25-1 and TRBJ1-1 gives the whole variable domain EADIYQTPRYLVIGTGKKITLECSQTMGHDKMYWYQQDPGMELHLIHYSYGVNSTEKGDLSSESTVSRIRTEHFPLTLESARPSHTSQYLCASSERGANTEAFFGQGTRLTVV.

V usage is TRBV28 and J usage is TRBJ1-2; tentative D call: TRBD1 (6 bases). This CDR3 is built from 16 residues. Germline V gene data show CDR1 as MDHEN and CDR2 as SYDVKM. V dropped 5 bases and J dropped 8 bases, with 24 bases sitting between them. The CDR3 is CASSALTGSLARGYTF. The DNA for the CDR3 is TGTGCCAGCAGTGCCCTGACAGGTTCGCTAGCCAGGGGCTACACCTTC.

This clonotype occurred a few times. The chain uses TRBV5-6 and TRBJ1-2; weak D call: TRBD1 (6 bases). With 4 bases removed from V and 4 bases from J, the gap between germline ends came to 20 bases. The CDR3 is made up of 16 amino acids. CDR1 is SGHDT, CDR2 YYEEEE, per germline. The CDR3 nucleotides read TGTGCCAGCAGCCCCCCCCGGGGGGCCAGGGGCTATGGCTACACCTTC. This encodes CASSPPRGARGYGYTF.

The chain has TRBV2 and TRBJ2-1; 7 bases map to TRBD2. From germline, CDR1 is SNHLY and CDR2 FYNNEI. V dropped 2 bases and J dropped 2; count of bases not matched to a gene: 6. This CDR3 has 16 residues. CDR3 coding DNA: TGTGCCAGCAGTGAATGCCCAGCGGGGCCCTACAATGAGCAGTTCTTC. Its translation is CASSECPAGPYNEQFF.

J is TRBJ1-2 and V is TRBV29-1, with 10 bases lining up with TRBD1. CDR1 and CDR2 from the germline V gene are SQVTM and ANQGSEA. With 7 bases clipped from V and 8 bases from J, the junction kept 10 bases outside the gene matches. CDR3 size: 13 residues. The CDR3 sequence is CSGGQGGSEGYTF. The CDR3 DNA follows: TGCAGCGGTGGACAGGGGGGATCGGAGGGCTACACCTTC.

This clonotype was seen only a few times. The chain combines TRBV20-1 with TRBJ2-7; 7 nucleotides match TRBD1. Unmatched junction bases numbered 6, after V lost 1 base and J lost 0 bases. Germline loops: CDR1 DFQATT, CDR2 SNEGSKA (reference sequence). This CDR3 has 15 residues. CDR3 protein: CSARAIRDSSYEQYF. The DNA for the CDR3 is TGCAGTGCTAGAGCCATAAGGGACAGCTCCTACGAGCAGTACTTC.

The chain joins TRBV5-1 to TRBJ2-7, with D perhaps matching TRBD2 (5 bases). Germline V lookup: CDR1 SGHRS, CDR2 YFSETQ. The CDR3 consists of 13 residues. The germline V and J ends were trimmed by 1 base and 7 bases, with 12 bases remaining between them. This chain's CDR3 is CASSLRGLGEQYF. CDR3 sequence (DNA): TGCGCCAGCAGCTTGAGAGGGCTCGGAGAGCAGTACTTC.

This sequence joins TRBV4-2 and TRBJ2-1; weak D call: TRBD1 (5 bases). This CDR3 is 17 amino acids long. CDR1 and CDR2 from the germline V gene are LGHNA and YNFKEQ. Trimming shortened V by 4 bases and J by 0 bases, and 16 bases separated the two germline ends. DNA for the CDR3: TGTGCCAGCAGCCGGAACCTAGGGGTGAGCTCCTACAATGAGCAGTTCTTC. This sequence encodes CASSRNLGVSSYNEQFF.

V and J are TRBV18 and TRBJ2-3, with no clear D. Trimming pared 2 bases from V and 0 bases from J, leaving 6 bases between. The CDR3 contains 14 residues. Per germline, CDR1 KGHSH and CDR2 LQKENI. The CDR3 region is CASSPADSTDTQYF. In DNA form, the CDR3 reads TGTGCCAGCTCACCAGCGGACAGCACAGATACGCAGTATTTT.